This TCR beta chain was sequenced during a study of cytomegalovirus exposure and HLA in healthy donors. Findings and limits, study-wide: Association of a missense DCLRE1C variant with TCR beta V- and J-gene trimming was reported in a later analysis. A previous analysis found most TCR beta V segments productive roughly 87% or roughly 30% of the time. Reports indicate that TCR beta sequences accurately predicted the HLA-A and HLA-B alleles of most subjects.

There were likely unrecorded immune exposures, though donors were nominally healthy when sampled. In the case of this clone: Its target is not known.

Both 60 Vbeta primers and 13 Jbeta primers went into the PCR. Generated by immunoSEQ multiplex PCR, the TCRdb table keeps only in-frame clones and is missing some. The profile shows roughly 80,000 clones, approximately 60% of them singletons. Sequenced sample: PBMCs. The sequence was collected from a male donor in good health and CMV-seropositive.

CDR3 DNA sequence: TGTGCCAGCAGCGGGGTCCGCGGCGGCGGGCCGACCCAGTACTTC. Its translation is CASSGVRGGGPTQYF. The rearrangement links TRBV7-3 to TRBJ2-5; tentatively, D is TRBD2 (5 bases). The CDR3 loop spans 15 amino acids. Germline V gene data show CDR1 as SGHTA and CDR2 as FQGTGA. V was shortened by 5 bases and J by 7 bases, with 20 bases between the two germline ends. The full variable domain, in which reference TRBV7-3 and TRBJ2-5 provide the parts outside the CDR3, is GAGVSQTPSNKVTEKGKYVELRCDPISGHTALYWYRQSLGQGPEFLIYFQGTGAADDSGLPNDRFFAVRPEGSVSTLKIQRTERGDSAVYLCASSGVRGGGPTQYFGPGTRLLVL.